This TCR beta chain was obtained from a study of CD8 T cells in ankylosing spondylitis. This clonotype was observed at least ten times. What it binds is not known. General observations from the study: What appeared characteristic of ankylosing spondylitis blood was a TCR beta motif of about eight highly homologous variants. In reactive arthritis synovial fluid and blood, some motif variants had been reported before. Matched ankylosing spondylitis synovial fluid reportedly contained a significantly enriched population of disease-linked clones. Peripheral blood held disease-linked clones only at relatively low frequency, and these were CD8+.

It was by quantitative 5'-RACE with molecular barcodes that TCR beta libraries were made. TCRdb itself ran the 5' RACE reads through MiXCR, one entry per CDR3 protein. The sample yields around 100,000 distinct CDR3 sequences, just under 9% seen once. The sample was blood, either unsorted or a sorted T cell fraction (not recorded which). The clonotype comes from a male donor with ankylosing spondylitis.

As DNA, the CDR3 is TGTGCCAGCAGCTTAGCCTTACAGGGCAATGAGCAGTTCTTC. Amino acids: CASSLALQGNEQFF. The chain links TRBV7-2 to TRBJ2-1; TRBD1 is a possible D gene (6 bases). The CDR3 is 14 residues long. V was trimmed by 0 bases and J by 6 bases, leaving 9 bases between them. From germline, CDR1 is SGHTA and CDR2 FQGNSA.